Listed here is a single TCR beta chain. Its antigen is unknown. Per-base qualities were not stored, and no clone one base away is much larger. The library was produced with the immunoSEQ multiplex PCR assay. A mixture of 60 forward primers for TCR Vbeta segments and 13 reverse primers for TCR Jbeta segments was used in the multiplex PCR. Amplification of the CDR3 region of rearranged TCR beta genes was performed with a multiplex PCR assay on genomic DNA. Amplified TCR beta libraries were sequenced as 87-base-pair reads on the Illumina HiSeq System. The original methods were these. Across the 500 to 850 repertoires, a later analysis counted about 81 million unique TCR beta chains, approximately 10 million of which were shared by at least two donors. To remove PCR and sequencing errors, raw reads were error-corrected and collapsed into unique sequences using a nearest-neighbor algorithm that merged closely related sequences. CDR3 sequences were aligned to IMGT reference sequences to assign V, D and J gene segments. Each retained sequence needed at least a six-nucleotide match to both a V gene segment and a J gene segment. Rearrangements were called productive when the CDR3 lacked stop codons and stayed in frame with V and J; all others were non-productive. CDR3 was defined by IMGT convention, running from the second conserved V-encoded cysteine to the conserved J-encoded phenylalanine. In an earlier analysis of 587 of the donors, sequences lacking an unambiguous match to a single V gene segment were excluded. In an earlier analysis of approximately 610 of the donors, V segments were called functional above 56.7% productive rearrangements and were called segregating when the between-donor standard deviation exceeded 5%. A statistical classification framework was developed to diagnose cytomegalovirus status using the catalog of TCR beta chain sequences. V and J gene assignment, in a later analysis, came from comparing TCR nucleotide sequences with IMGT/GENE-DB human TR gene sequences. In a later analysis, CDR3 sequences and most-parsimonious VDJ recombination scenarios were assigned using the TCRdist pipeline. In a later analysis, each TCR beta chain was defined by its CDR3 amino acid sequence together with its V-gene family, and reads lacking a unique V-gene family were excluded. As a way to deal with suspected cross-contamination and a sequencing artifact, a later analysis dropped approximately 590 nucleotide sequences that were highly shared and had low generation probability. In a later analysis, a clonal expansion index was calculated for each public chain from normalized within-repertoire ranks of inferred template counts. Generation probabilities in a later analysis came from a VDJ recombination model fitted to out-of-frame rearrangements, and those results were checked against IGoR. In a later analysis, hypergeometric tests were used to score TCR-TCR, TCR-HLA and TCR-CMV co-occurrence, with a repertoire-size bias correction applied to TCR pairs. To estimate false discovery rates, a later analysis permuted the HLA or CMV assignments 20 times. In a later analysis, co-occurring TCRs were grouped using DBSCAN, with TCRdist sequence similarity added in when clustering inside HLA-allele-positive subsets. Repertoires with fewer than 30,000 or more than 120,000 public chains were left out of co-occurrence clustering, as were about five repertoires with anomalous nucleotide sharing. TCRdb mirrors the immuneACCESS table, restricted to in-frame sequences. Some clones are absent from its copies; in checked studies, under half trace to an unresolved V gene, and the reason for the others is unknown. That table supplies the V and J calls and clone size; D and trimming were determined from the DNA. The table for this sample lists 100,000 or so clones; about 81% of them were counted only once. The top ten clones comprise over 1.1% of the sample.

This entry comes from a study of cytomegalovirus exposure and HLA in healthy donors (dated by TCRdb to the late 2010s). Concerning the study at large: In an earlier analysis of several hundred of the donors, about 260 Gb of sequence data and some 120 million unique TCR beta sequences from approximately 180 million T cells were reported. An early release that covered several hundred HLA-typed donors contained about 300 gigabases of sequencing data and 85 million to 100 million unique TCR sequences. The genetic ancestry cluster associated with self-reported Caucasian donors included 81% of the approximately 400 genotyped donors. The study was designed to test whether signatures of past pathogen exposure could be identified by cataloging public T cell receptors. Using immunosequencing, the study profiled T cell repertoires from about 650 subjects and related those repertoires to cytomegalovirus serostatus. Besides the first cohort of about 730 subjects, a separate validation cohort made up of 95 to 150 different subjects was used. To predict cytomegalovirus infection status, the study combined high-throughput TCR immunosequencing, statistical association of individual TCRs with disease status, and machine learning. A later analysis re-analyzed previously published TCR beta repertoires from 550 to 700 donors and added high-resolution HLA genotyping to study TCR occurrence patterns. Rather than using new phenotypic data, the later analysis identified candidate immune exposures from TCR beta sequences and from how often those sequences occurred across donors. To decide whether each TCR beta V gene segment behaved as functional or pseudogenic, an earlier analysis of approximately 600 of the donors relied on high-throughput TCR beta sequencing. Alongside the repertoire data, information on donor age, sex, ethnicity and CMV serostatus was compiled. In a later genetic analysis, genome-wide SNP genotypes for about 65% of the roughly 670 donors were used, and that subset was treated as a discovery cohort. Every repertoire in the discovery cohort had been generated on one and the same sequencing platform. HLA typing included class I and class II loci at four-digit resolution. Typing coverage varied by locus: roughly 629-640 donors for A, B, C, DRB1 and DQB1; roughly 500 for DQA1; more than 600 for DPA1; roughly 450 for DPB1. Five DR-DQ haplotypes were treated as single units for association and clustering because of strong linkage in the cohort. Across under 500 genotyped donors of the cohort, an average of about 240,000 unique TCR beta nucleotide sequences per donor were sequenced, and roughly 20% of those sequences were non-productive. What the study reported, not specific to this receptor: The classifier was reported to diagnose cytomegalovirus status with high specificity and sensitivity in both the original cohort and the validation cohort. In a later analysis, 16,951 TCR beta sequences were associated with specific HLA alleles at a false discovery rate of 0.05. A later analysis found that HLA-associated TCR beta chains were more clonally expanded and had lower generation probabilities than equally common non-associated chains. An earlier analysis of some 590 of the donors showed that most TCR beta V segments appeared in productive rearrangements either about 87% or about 30% of the time, which broadly matched IMGT annotations. A later analysis reported that several top co-occurrence clusters appeared linked to parvovirus B19, influenza, CMV and Epstein-Barr virus. A group of highly shared sequence variants was considered likely to be a technical artifact of the sequencing pipeline. A total of some 180 TCR beta chains were listed by the study as associated with cytomegalovirus. In vitro tests confirmed that three of the cytomegalovirus-associated TCR beta chains recognize cytomegalovirus antigens. A further reported finding was that TCR beta sequences accurately predicted the HLA-A and HLA-B alleles for most subjects in the first cohort. In a later analysis, TCR association rates were found to vary across HLA loci, with the most associated TCRs seen for DRB1 alleles and the fewest for HLA-C alleles. In a later genetic analysis, fewer N-insertions in productive TCRs were reported among donors in an Asian-associated ancestry cluster than the approximately 670-donor mean. A later analysis found that most CMV-associated TCR beta chains appeared HLA-restricted, with HLA associations seemingly driven largely by CMV exposure. The authors suggested that the approach could potentially be extended to other disease states and immunological phenotypes. Strong co-occurrence of HLA alleles, especially DR and DQ, made assigning TCR associations to individual alleles difficult. While some public TCRs were present in many individuals, most TCR sequences turned up only very rarely across donors. Linkage disequilibrium might explain the correlated functional status among segregating V segments, but an unknown experimental factor could not be excluded. The earlier analysis of a few hundred of the donors excluded 15 to 20 rarely observed V segments, including chromosome 9 orphons, because counts were too low. The cohort was sequenced for TCR beta chains only, and without alpha or paired-chain data the features that could be detected were limited. Immune exposure information for the cohort was limited to CMV serostatus. Sequencing depth was assumed to be roughly uniform across donors in the presence/absence analyses, though that assumption may not hold. Because HLA typing was missing for some donors at each locus, association tests included only the typed subset. A later genetic analysis associated a missense DCLRE1C variant with V-gene and J-gene trimming of TCR beta chains, and an independent cohort replicated the association.

The cohort comprised around 700 healthy bone marrow donors. Cohort members were all nominally healthy when sampled, although unrecorded immune exposures were likely present. The donor was CMV seronegative and was included in the group of over 300 seronegative cohort members. A peripheral blood sample was provided by each donor, and peripheral blood mononuclear cells were used for TCR beta sequencing. Genomic DNA was extracted from the blood cell samples with the Qiagen DNeasy Blood Extraction Kit. Sequences were obtained from PBMCs. The sequence was obtained from a man aged 35-49 years in good health and CMV-seronegative.

The CDR3 loop reads CASSQSGTSGSYEQYF. Here is the DNA: TGCGCCAGCAGCCAGTCCGGGACTAGCGGATCCTACGAGCAGTACTTC. The rearrangement joined TRBV4-1 to TRBJ2-7; TRBD2 aligns with 11 central bases. The germline V gene gives CDR1 as MGHRA and CDR2 as YSYEKL. V is trimmed back by 3 bases and J by 1 base, and the junction contains 5 bases that no gene match accounts for. CDR3 length: 16 amino acids, cysteine to phenylalanine. Only the CDR3 part of the read is kept: 48 bases, read in frame from the first base.